This TCR beta chain is from a study of control samples from healthy donors and cancer patients. CDR1 and CDR2 from the germline V gene are LGHDT and YNNKEL (reference sequence). CDR3 length: 15 residues. V was clipped by 0 bases and J by 5 bases, with 13 bases between them. The assay was immunoSEQ multiplex PCR, and TCRdb's table has in-frame clones only and misses some. The data show under 85,000 clones, roughly 82% seen once. The sequenced sample consisted of PBMCs. The rearrangement links TRBV3-1 (or the pseudogene TRBV3-2) to TRBJ1-1, with D unclear. The origin of this receptor is a woman aged 45-65 years with lung cancer. CDR3: CASSQDRAPGTEAFF. The CDR3 nucleotides are TGTGCCAGCAGCCAAGATAGGGCCCCGGGGACTGAAGCTTTCTTT.